Here is one TCR beta chain with its context. Its cognate antigen is unknown. Mismatch repair deficiency was confirmed in all patients, by PCR or immunohistochemistry. Three pembrolizumab responders had their TCRs sequenced. The sample is drawn from a study of PD-1 blockade in mismatch repair-deficient tumors. Study-level background: Patients had around 11 mismatch repair-deficient cancer types, all previously treated and progressing.

The CDR3 length is 14 residues. Looked up from germline, CDR1 is SEHNR and CDR2 is FQNEAQ (reference sequence). V shed 1 base and J shed 6 bases, with 10 bases lying between them. Study conclusions and caveats: Rapid post-treatment expansion, then contraction, generally preceding radiologic response, marked tumor-resident clones.

Data came from immunoSEQ multiplex PCR; TCRdb stores just in-frame clones and leaves some out. The sample has roughly 120,000 clones, about 88% seen once. The clonotype originates from an adult with mismatch repair-deficient cancer. The sample was peripheral blood, taken 72 weeks after starting pembrolizumab. The V and J genes are TRBV7-9 and TRBJ1-3; D is uncertain. The CDR3 DNA reads TGTGCCAGCAGCTTAGTGGGAAGACCAAACACCATATATTTT. This sequence encodes CASSLVGRPNTIYF. The full variable domain, its missing parts supplied by reference TRBV7-9 and TRBJ1-3, is DTGVSQNPRHKITKRGQNVTFRCDPISEHNRLYWYRQTLGQGPEFLTYFQNEAQLEKSRLLSDRFSAERPKGSFSTLEIQRTEQGDSAMYLCASSLVGRPNTIYFGEGSWLTVV.